This T cell receptor (beta chain) was recovered during a study of blood T cell repertoires in COVID-19 (dated by TCRdb to between 2020 and 2021). General notes on the study: The collaborator samples originated in the United States, Italy and Spain and spanned the acute and convalescent phases of COVID-19. The prospective study material was composed of cDNA or gDNA derived from T cells, B-cell-depleted T cells, or PBMCs. Samples came from the ongoing ImmuneRACE study (first 160 participants) plus 1,254 subjects from 6 global collaborators. Subjects who had been exposed to COVID-19, were actively infected with it, or had recovered from it provided the deeply sampled blood TCRbeta repertoires that made up the dataset. Sample metadata almost always included a de-identified subject ID, COVID-19 status, age in years and sex. Where HLA class I and class II types were available, the types were taken from metadata supplied by the sample provider, not from assay-based typing. The repertoires were released in a freely available public database intended as a resource for research on the immune response to SARS-CoV-2.

What the authors observed across the whole study: How much clinical and demographic metadata was included differed by source and by participant, and the metadata was provided uncurated.

The immunoSEQ Assay, a bias-controlled multiplex PCR, was used to amplify TCRbeta CDR3 regions from genomic DNA. The authors' analysis ran thus. Nucleated cell counts per sample were estimated from amplification of reference gene primers within the assay. To quantify the absolute abundance of each unique TCRbeta CDR3 rearrangement, sequence reads were collapsed and filtered. For each sample, productive Simpson clonality was calculated as the square root of Simpson's diversity index over productive rearrangements. Not all clones reach the TCRdb copy of this immuneACCESS table, which keeps in-frame sequences only. Checked studies attribute under half of the gap to unresolved V genes and leave the rest unexplained. For V, J and clone size, that table is used; D and trimming come from the DNA. The sample data list fewer than 250,000 clones, and approximately 85% of these were observed just once. Jointly, the top ten make up more than 4.5% of the sample.

Reading the germline V gene (reference sequence) gives CDR1 LNHDA and CDR2 SQIVND. From its cysteine to its phenylalanine, the CDR3 spans 13 amino acids. Only the CDR3 portion is preserved as DNA: 39 bases, with reading frame beginning at the first base. V and J lose 5 bases and 11 bases, and a span of 16 bases separates them. Collaborating institutions collected whole blood in K2EDTA tubes following their own protocols. Collaborator samples were shipped for TCRbeta analysis as frozen whole blood, isolated PBMCs, or DNA extracted from either sample type. About this clone itself: Its binding antigen is unknown. There are no base qualities to consult, and no much larger clone falls within one base.

Sequenced sample: peripheral blood. In this chain, TRBV19 is recombined with TRBJ1-5; the D gene is perhaps TRBD1, from 5 matching bases. This clonotype was obtained from a woman aged 70-85 years with active or convalescent COVID-19. The CDR3 sequence is CASSGRPRGAQHF. The sequenced DNA is TGTGCCAGTAGTGGGAGGCCGCGGGGGGCCCAGCATTTT.